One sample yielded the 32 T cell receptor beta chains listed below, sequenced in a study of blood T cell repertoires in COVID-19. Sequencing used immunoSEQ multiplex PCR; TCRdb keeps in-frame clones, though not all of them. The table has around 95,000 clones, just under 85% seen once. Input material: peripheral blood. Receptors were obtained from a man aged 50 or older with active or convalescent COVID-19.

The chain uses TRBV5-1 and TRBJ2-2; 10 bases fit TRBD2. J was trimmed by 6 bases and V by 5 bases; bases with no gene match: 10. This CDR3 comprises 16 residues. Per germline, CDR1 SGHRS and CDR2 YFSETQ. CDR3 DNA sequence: TGCGCCAGCAGGAACAGCGGGAGGGCCGGGGCCGGGGAGCTGTTTTTT. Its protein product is CASRNSGRAGAGELFF.

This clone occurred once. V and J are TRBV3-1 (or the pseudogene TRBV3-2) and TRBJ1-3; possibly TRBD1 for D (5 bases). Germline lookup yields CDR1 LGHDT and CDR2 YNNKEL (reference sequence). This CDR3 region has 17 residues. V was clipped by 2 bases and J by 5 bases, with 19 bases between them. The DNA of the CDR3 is TGTGCCAGCAGCCAACGTGCTTCGCGGGGCAGAAGAAACACCATATATTTT. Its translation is CASSQRASRGRRNTIYF.

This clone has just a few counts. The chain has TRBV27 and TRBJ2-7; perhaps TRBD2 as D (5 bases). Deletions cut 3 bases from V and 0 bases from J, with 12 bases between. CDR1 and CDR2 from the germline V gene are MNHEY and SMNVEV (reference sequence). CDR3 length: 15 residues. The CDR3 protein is CASSFLGETSYEQYF. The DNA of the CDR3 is TGTGCCAGCAGTTTTCTCGGGGAAACCTCCTACGAGCAGTACTTC.

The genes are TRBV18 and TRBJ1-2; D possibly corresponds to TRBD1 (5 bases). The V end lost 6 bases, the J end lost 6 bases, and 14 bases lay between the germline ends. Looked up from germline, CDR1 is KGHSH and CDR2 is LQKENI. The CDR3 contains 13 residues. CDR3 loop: CASSPRDSHGYTF. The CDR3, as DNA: TGTGCCAGCTCCCCCAGGGATAGCCATGGCTACACCTTC.

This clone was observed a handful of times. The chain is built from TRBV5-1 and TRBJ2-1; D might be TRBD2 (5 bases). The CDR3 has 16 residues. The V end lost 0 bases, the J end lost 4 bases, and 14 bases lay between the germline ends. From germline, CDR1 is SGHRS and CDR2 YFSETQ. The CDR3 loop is CASSLGGASLYNEQFF. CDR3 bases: TGCGCCAGCAGCTTGGGGGGAGCGAGCCTTTACAATGAGCAGTTCTTC.

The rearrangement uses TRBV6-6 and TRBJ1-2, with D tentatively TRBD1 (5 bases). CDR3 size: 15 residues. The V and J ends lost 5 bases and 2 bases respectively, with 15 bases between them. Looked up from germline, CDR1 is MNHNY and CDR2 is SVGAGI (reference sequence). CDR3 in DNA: TGTGCCAGCAGTGCCCGCCGGGGGTTAAACTATGGCTACACCTTC. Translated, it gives CASSARRGLNYGYTF.

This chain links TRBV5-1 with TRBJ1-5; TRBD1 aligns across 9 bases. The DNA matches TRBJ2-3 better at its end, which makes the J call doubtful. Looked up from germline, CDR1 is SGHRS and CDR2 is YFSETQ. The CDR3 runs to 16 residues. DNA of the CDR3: TGCGCCGTCCCCCCCGGACAGGGGATGGACAATCAGCCCCAGTATTTT. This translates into CAVPPGQGMDNQPQYF.

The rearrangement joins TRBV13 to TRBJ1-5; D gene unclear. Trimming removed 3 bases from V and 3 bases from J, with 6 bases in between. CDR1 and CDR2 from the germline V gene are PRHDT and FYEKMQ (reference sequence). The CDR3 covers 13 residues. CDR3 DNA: TGTGCCAGCAGCTTTGGCTCCAATCAGCCCCAGCATTTT. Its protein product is CASSFGSNQPQHF.

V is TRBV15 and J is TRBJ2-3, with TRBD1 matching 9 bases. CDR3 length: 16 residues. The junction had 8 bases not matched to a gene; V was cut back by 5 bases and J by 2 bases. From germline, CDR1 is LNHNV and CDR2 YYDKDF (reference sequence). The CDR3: CATSWTGETDTDTQYF. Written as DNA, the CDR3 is TGTGCCACCAGCTGGACAGGGGAGACGGACACAGATACGCAGTATTTT.

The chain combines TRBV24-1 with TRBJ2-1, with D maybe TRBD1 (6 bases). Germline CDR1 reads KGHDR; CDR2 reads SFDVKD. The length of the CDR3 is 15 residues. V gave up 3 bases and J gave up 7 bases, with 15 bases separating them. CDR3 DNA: TGTGCCACCAGTGATACCTGGACAGAATCGAATGAGCAGTTCTTC. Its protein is CATSDTWTESNEQFF.

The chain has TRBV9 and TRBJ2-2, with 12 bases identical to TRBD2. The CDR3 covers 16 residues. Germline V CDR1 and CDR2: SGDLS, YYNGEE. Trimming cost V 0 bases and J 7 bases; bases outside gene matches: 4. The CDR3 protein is CASSVVLAGGHGELFF. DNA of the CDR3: TGTGCCAGCAGCGTAGTTCTAGCGGGAGGGCACGGGGAGCTGTTTTTT.

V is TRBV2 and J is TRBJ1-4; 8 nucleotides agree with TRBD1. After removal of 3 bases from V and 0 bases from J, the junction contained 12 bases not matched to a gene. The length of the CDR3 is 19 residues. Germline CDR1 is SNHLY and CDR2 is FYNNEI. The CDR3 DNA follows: TGTGCCAGCAGTGACGATCCCAGGGGGCCTTTTGCAACTAATGAAAAACTGTTTTTT. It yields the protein CASSDDPRGPFATNEKLFF.

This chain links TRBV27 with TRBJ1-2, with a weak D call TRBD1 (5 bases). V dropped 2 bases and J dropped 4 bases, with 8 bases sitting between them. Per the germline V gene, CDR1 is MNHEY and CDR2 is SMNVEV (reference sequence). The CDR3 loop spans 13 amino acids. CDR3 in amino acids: CASSLTGSYGYTF. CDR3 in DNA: TGTGCCAGCAGTTTAACAGGAAGCTATGGCTACACCTTC.

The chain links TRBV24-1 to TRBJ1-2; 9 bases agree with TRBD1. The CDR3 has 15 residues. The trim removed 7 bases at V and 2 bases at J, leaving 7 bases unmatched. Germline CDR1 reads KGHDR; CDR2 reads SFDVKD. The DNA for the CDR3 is TGTGCCACCAGCCCGGGACAGGGACCGAACTATGGCTACACCTTC. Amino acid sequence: CATSPGQGPNYGYTF.

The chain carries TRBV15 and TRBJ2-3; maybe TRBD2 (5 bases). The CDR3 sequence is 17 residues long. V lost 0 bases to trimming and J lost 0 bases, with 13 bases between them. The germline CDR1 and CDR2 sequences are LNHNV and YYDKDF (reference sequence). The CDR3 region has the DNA TGTGCCACCAGCAGAGATGGGAGCAGCAAGAGCACAGATACGCAGTATTTT. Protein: CATSRDGSSKSTDTQYF.

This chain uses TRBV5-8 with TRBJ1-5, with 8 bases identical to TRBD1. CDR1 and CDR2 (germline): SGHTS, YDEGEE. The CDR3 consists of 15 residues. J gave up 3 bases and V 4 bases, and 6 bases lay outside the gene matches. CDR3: CASSRGTGDNQPQHF. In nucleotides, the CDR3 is TGTGCCAGCAGCAGAGGGACAGGTGACAATCAGCCCCAGCATTTT.

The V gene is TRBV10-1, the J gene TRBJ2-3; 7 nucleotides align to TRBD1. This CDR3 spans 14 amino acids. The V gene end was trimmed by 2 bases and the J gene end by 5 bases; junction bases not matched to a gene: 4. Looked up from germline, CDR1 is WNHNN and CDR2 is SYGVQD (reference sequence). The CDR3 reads CASSETGVLDTQYF. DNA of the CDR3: TGCGCCAGCAGTGAGACAGGGGTTTTAGATACGCAGTATTTT.

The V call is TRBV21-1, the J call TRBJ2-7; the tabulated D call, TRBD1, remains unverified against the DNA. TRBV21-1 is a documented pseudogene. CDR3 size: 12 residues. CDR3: CASSQRGPEQYF. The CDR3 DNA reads TGTGCCAGCAGCCAGAGGGGGCCCGAGCAGTACTTC.

CDR3 loop: CASSTPAAGGEKLFF. Here the CDR3 DNA reads TGTGCCAGCAGTACGCCTGCGGCGGGGGGAGAAAAACTGTTTTTT. The chain joins TRBV27 to TRBJ1-4; possibly TRBD1 for D (5 bases). The germline gives CDR1 MNHEY, CDR2 SMNVEV (reference sequence). The CDR3 has 15 amino acids. V dropped 5 bases and J dropped 8 bases, with 18 bases sitting between them.

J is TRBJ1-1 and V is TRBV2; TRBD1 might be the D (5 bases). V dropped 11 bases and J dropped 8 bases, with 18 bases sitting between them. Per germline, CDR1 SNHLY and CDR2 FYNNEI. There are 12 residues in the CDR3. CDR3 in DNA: TGTGCCGGGGGGAGAAATGGGAGGGAAGCTTTCTTT. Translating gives CAGGRNGREAFF. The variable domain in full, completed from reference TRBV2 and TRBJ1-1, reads EPEVTQTPSHQVTQMGQEVILRCVPISNHLYFYWYRQILGQKVEFLVSFYNNEISEKSEIFDDQFSVERPDGSNFTLKIRSTKLEDSAMYFCAGGRNGREAFFGQGTRLTVV.

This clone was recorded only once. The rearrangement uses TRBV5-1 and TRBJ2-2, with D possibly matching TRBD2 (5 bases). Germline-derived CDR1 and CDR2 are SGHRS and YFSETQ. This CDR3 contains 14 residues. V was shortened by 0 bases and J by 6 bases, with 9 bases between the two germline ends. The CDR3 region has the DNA TGCGCCAGCAGCTTGGACCTCGGGGCCGGGGAGCTGTTTTTT. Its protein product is CASSLDLGAGELFF.

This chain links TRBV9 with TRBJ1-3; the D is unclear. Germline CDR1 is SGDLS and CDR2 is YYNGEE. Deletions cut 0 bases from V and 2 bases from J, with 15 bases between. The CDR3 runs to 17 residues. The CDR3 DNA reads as TGTGCCAGCAGCGTAGAAGAGGGATGGATCACTGGAAACACCATATATTTT. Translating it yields CASSVEEGWITGNTIYF.

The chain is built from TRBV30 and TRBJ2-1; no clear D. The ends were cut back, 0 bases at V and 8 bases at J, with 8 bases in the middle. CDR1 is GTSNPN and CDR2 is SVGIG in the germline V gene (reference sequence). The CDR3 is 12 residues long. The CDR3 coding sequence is TGTGCCTGGAGTGTTAACGGGTATGAGCAGTTCTTC. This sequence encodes CAWSVNGYEQFF.

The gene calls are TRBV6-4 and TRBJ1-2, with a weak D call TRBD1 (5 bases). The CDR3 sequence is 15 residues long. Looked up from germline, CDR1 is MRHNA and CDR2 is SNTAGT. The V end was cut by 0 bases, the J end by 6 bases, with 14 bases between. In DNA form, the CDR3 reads TGTGCCAGCAGTGACTCCGGGCGGGGAGGGGATGGCTACACCTTC. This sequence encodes CASSDSGRGGDGYTF.

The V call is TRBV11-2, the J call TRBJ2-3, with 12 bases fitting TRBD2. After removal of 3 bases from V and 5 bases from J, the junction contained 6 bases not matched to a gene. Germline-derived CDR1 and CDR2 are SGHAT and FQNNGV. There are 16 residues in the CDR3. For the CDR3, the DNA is TGTGCCAGCAGCTTCCGACTAGCGGGAGCAGTAGATACGCAGTATTTT. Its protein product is CASSFRLAGAVDTQYF.

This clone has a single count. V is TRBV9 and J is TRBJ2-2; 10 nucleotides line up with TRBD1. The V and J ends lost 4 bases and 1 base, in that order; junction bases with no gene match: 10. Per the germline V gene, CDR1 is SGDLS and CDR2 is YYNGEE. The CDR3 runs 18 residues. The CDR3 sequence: CASSPGQGGRVNTGELFF. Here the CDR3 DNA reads TGTGCCAGCAGCCCAGGACAGGGGGGTCGAGTGAACACCGGGGAGCTGTTTTTT.

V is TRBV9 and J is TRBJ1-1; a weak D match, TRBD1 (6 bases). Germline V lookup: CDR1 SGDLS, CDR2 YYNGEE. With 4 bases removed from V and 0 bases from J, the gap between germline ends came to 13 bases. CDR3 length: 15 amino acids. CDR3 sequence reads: CASSIAGDMNTEAFF. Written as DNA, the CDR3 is TGTGCCAGCAGCATCGCAGGGGACATGAACACTGAAGCTTTCTTT.

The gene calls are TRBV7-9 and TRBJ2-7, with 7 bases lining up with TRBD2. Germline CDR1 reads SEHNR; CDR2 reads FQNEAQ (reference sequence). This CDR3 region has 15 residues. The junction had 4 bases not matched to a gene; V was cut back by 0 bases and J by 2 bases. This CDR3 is CASSLAGGDPYEQYF. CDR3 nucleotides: TGTGCCAGCAGCTTAGCGGGAGGGGACCCCTACGAGCAGTACTTC.

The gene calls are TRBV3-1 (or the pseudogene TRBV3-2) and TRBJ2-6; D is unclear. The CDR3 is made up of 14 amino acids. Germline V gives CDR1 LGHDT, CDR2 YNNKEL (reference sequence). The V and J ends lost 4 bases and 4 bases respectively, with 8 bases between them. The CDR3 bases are TGTGCCAGCAGCCTCGGTTCGGGGGCCAACGTCCTGACTTTC. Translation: CASSLGSGANVLTF.

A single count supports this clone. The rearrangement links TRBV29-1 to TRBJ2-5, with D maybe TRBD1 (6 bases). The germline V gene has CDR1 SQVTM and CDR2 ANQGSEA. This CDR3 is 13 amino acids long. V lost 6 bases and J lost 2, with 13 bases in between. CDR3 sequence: CSVRGQRQETQYF. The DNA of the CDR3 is TGCAGCGTCCGAGGACAGAGACAAGAGACCCAGTACTTC.

CDR3: CSVAEKARGIFRNTEAFF. CDR3 DNA sequence: TGCAGCGTTGCGGAAAAGGCCAGGGGAATTTTTCGGAACACTGAAGCTTTCTTT. The chain is built from TRBV29-1 and TRBJ1-1, with a possible D match to TRBD1 (6 bases). Trimming took off 4 bases at V and 1 base at J, with 25 bases between the two ends. Germline V gene sequence: CDR1 SQVTM, CDR2 ANQGSEA. This CDR3 is 18 amino acids long. Filled out from reference TRBV29-1 and TRBJ1-1, the complete variable domain reads SAVISQKPSRDICQRGTSLTIQCQVDSQVTMMFWYRQQPGQSLTLIATANQGSEATYESGFVIDKFPISRPNLTFSTLTVSNMSPEDSSIYLCSVAEKARGIFRNTEAFFGQGTRLTVV.

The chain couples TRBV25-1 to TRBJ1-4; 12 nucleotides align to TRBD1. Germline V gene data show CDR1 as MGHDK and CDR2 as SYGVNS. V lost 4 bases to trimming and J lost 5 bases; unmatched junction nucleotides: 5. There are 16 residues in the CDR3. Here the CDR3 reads CASSAGQGAKNEKLFF. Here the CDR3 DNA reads TGTGCCAGCAGTGCGGGACAGGGGGCGAAGAATGAAAAACTGTTTTTT.